This entry describes one T cell receptor beta chain. The V gene's germline CDR1 is SGHKS and CDR2 YYEKEE (reference sequence). V was shortened by 6 bases and J by 3 bases, with 14 bases between the two germline ends. There are 14 residues in the CDR3. This sample is drawn from a study of shared clonotypes between healthy human individuals. It was across several immunoSEQ plates that each subset's genomic DNA was evenly split. Sequencing used immunoSEQ multiplex PCR; TCRdb keeps in-frame clones, though not all of them. The sample lists roughly 2,300,000 clones, less than 95% seen once, with approximately 0.4% in the top ten. A CD45RA-negative memory subset and a CD45RA+ naive subset were separated from the CD4+ cells.

The sequenced sample consisted of naive CD4+ T cells from PBMCs. Indicated subset: CD45RA+ positively selected. The TCR sequence derives from a man aged 18-30 years in good health. Some clones in this sample may be carry-over from other donors' samples. The chain couples TRBV5-5 to TRBJ2-3, with D unresolved. The CDR3 is CASTPLVNTDTQYF. The CDR3 DNA is TGTGCCAGCACCCCCCTGGTGAATACAGATACGCAGTATTTT.